What follows are 16 T cell receptor beta chains derived from one specimen sequenced in a study of blood T cells in healthy people across ages. Through a sample-barcoded 5' primer and a J-beta primer mix, a second PCR was run for roughly 6 to 12 cycles. Each CDR3 protein gets one entry after TCRdb re-called the 5' RACE reads with MiXCR. The sample lists about a million distinct CDR3 sequences; 45% to 60% were seen once. Source material: blood. Receptors originate from a woman in her sixties or seventies in good health.

The chain links TRBV28 to TRBJ2-3; the D call may be TRBD1 or TRBD2 (5 bases each). CDR3 length equals 14 residues. The V end was cut by 3 bases, the J end by 5 bases, with 12 bases between. CDR1 and CDR2 from the germline V gene are MDHEN and SYDVKM. CDR3 DNA sequence: TGTGCCAGCAGTTTTCGGGACCTCAGAGATACGCAGTATTTT. This encodes CASSFRDLRDTQYF.

This chain connects TRBV28 to TRBJ2-7, with D possibly called TRBD1 or TRBD2 (5 bases each). Trimming pared 4 bases from V and 4 bases from J, leaving 17 bases between. The CDR3 runs 15 residues. Germline CDR1 is MDHEN and CDR2 is SYDVKM. In nucleotides, the CDR3 is TGTGCCAGCAGTTACCCGAGAAGAGGGGAATACGAGCAGTACTTC. It encodes CASSYPRRGEYEQYF.

The genes are TRBV4-1 and TRBJ2-1, with 14 nucleotides matching TRBD2. V was pared by 5 bases and J by 7 bases, with 4 bases of the junction left unmatched. This CDR3 region has 15 residues. CDR1 and CDR2 (germline): MGHRA, YSYEKL. DNA for the CDR3: TGCGCCAGCAGCGGGACTAGCGGGAGTCTTAATGAGCAGTTCTTC. It codes for CASSGTSGSLNEQFF.

This clonotype was counted a few times. The rearrangement uses TRBV7-2 and TRBJ2-3; 9 bases line up with TRBD2. There are 17 residues in the CDR3. With V trimmed by 5 bases and J by 7 bases, 16 bases remained unmatched. Germline loops: CDR1 SGHTA, CDR2 FQGNSA. The CDR3 loop reads CASSPRSGSHKSNTQYF. The CDR3 DNA reads as TGTGCCAGCAGCCCCCGTAGCGGGAGCCATAAGTCAAATACGCAGTATTTT.

The chain uses TRBV20-1 and TRBJ2-1, with D unclear. Germline loops: CDR1 DFQATT, CDR2 SNEGSKA (reference sequence). V lost 5 bases and J lost 0, with 14 bases in between. The CDR3 length is 15 residues. Here the CDR3 reads CSAPLPGSSYNEQFF. The DNA for the CDR3 is TGCAGTGCTCCCCTCCCAGGAAGCTCCTACAATGAGCAGTTCTTC.

Comment on this clonotype: One junction end disagrees with the germline gene, perhaps due to a read error. This chain joins TRBV3-1 and TRBJ2-4, with D perhaps matching TRBD1 or TRBD2 (5 bases each). The DNA end is a closer match to TRBJ2-7, so the J assignment may be wrong. CDR3 size: 15 residues. CDR1 LGHDT and CDR2 YNNKEL come from the germline V gene (reference sequence). Here the CDR3 DNA reads TGTGCCGGCAGCCACCTTGGGGACGGCGTCTACGAGCAGTACTTC. It is translated as CAGSHLGDGVYEQYF.

The chain carries TRBV12-3 or TRBV12-4 and TRBJ1-2; perhaps TRBD1 as D (5 bases). V was clipped by 6 bases and J by 2 bases, with 16 bases between them. This CDR3 region has 15 residues. The CDR3 DNA reads TGTGCCAGCAGCCCCCAAACCGGGACGAACTATGGCTACACCTTC. Protein product: CASSPQTGTNYGYTF.

This clonotype was seen a handful of times. The chain links TRBV15 to TRBJ2-7; D ambiguous. The germline gives CDR1 LNHNV, CDR2 YYDKDF (reference sequence). V lost 1 base and J lost 3, with 4 bases in between. The length of the CDR3 is 12 residues. The CDR3 loop reads CATSRVDYEQYF. The CDR3 nucleotides are TGTGCCACCAGCAGAGTAGACTACGAGCAGTACTTC.

The V call is TRBV3-1, the J call TRBJ1-4; D is unclear. V lost 2 bases and J 10 bases, leaving 8 bases between the germline ends. The CDR3 has 12 residues. CDR1 is LGHDT and CDR2 is YNNKEL in the germline V gene (reference sequence). CDR3 in DNA: TGTGCCAGCAGCCAATCGTCCGGAAAACTGTTTTTT. The encoded protein is CASSQSSGKLFF.

This clonotype was counted between two and nine times. V is TRBV6-2 or TRBV6-3 and J is TRBJ2-6; weak D call: TRBD1 (6 bases). This CDR3 spans 17 amino acids. Trimming removed 5 bases from V and 0 bases from J, with 14 bases in between. Germline V gene data show CDR1 as MNHEY and CDR2 as SVGEGT. This chain's CDR3 is CASSRRQVSSGANVLTF. Written as DNA, the CDR3 is TGTGCCAGCAGTCGTCGACAGGTCAGCTCTGGGGCCAACGTCCTGACTTTC.

The CDR3, as DNA: TGTGCCAGCAGCCAGCCGGGGGGGACCTACGAGCAGTACTTC. As protein: CASSQPGGTYEQYF. The rearrangement uses TRBV3-1 and TRBJ2-7; TRBD2 agrees at 8 bases. With V trimmed by 3 bases and J by 2 bases, 3 bases remained unmatched. The CDR3 totals 14 residues. CDR1 is LGHDT and CDR2 is YNNKEL in the germline V gene (reference sequence).

V usage is TRBV19 and J usage is TRBJ1-4; 9 nucleotides match TRBD1. The CDR3 is 15 amino acids. Per germline, CDR1 LNHDA and CDR2 SQIVND (reference sequence). Trimming took 6 bases from V and 7 from J; bases not matched to a gene: 9. The CDR3 region is CASRSPGQGTEKLFF. The CDR3 DNA sequence: TGTGCCAGTAGAAGTCCGGGACAGGGTACTGAAAAACTGTTTTTT.

This clonotype has only a few counts. The CDR3 spells CASKPADRYNEQFF. CDR3 nucleotides: TGTGCCAGCAAACCAGCGGACCGCTACAATGAGCAGTTCTTC. The chain employs TRBV28 and TRBJ2-1, with D perhaps matching TRBD2 (5 bases). Between the trimmed V and J ends, which lost 7 bases and 3 bases, there was a span of 13 bases. This CDR3 has 14 amino acids. From germline, CDR1 is MDHEN and CDR2 SYDVKM.

This rearrangement joins TRBV29-1 to TRBJ2-5; D perhaps matches TRBD2 (6 bases). Germline loops: CDR1 SQVTM, CDR2 ANQGSEA. The CDR3 loop spans 15 amino acids. The V end was cut by 6 bases, the J end by 1 base, with 18 bases between. CDR3 protein: CSVESGSGSQETQYF. The CDR3 DNA follows: TGCAGCGTGGAGTCCGGTAGCGGCTCCCAAGAGACCCAGTACTTC.

This clonotype was seen a handful of times. The rearrangement links TRBV13 to TRBJ2-3; 12 nucleotides match TRBD2. After removal of 5 bases from V and 6 bases from J, the junction contained 12 bases not matched to a gene. Germline lookup yields CDR1 PRHDT and CDR2 FYEKMQ (reference sequence). The CDR3 is 17 amino acids. This chain's CDR3 is CASSTWTSGMGPDTQYF. CDR3 sequence (DNA): TGTGCCAGCAGCACCTGGACTAGCGGGATGGGTCCGGATACGCAGTATTTT.

The rearrangement uses TRBV7-2 and TRBJ2-7, with D possibly being TRBD2 (6 bases). Looked up from germline, CDR1 is SGHTA and CDR2 is FQGNSA. This CDR3 spans 16 amino acids. V was pared by 7 bases and J by 2 bases, with 21 bases between. In nucleotides, the CDR3 is TGTGCCAGCAACGCCCCTCGGGACTCCCCAACCTACGAGCAGTACTTC. It is translated as CASNAPRDSPTYEQYF. Looking up the rest from reference TRBV7-2 and TRBJ2-7 gives the full variable domain: GAGVSQSPSNKVTEKGKDVELRCDPISGHTALYWYRQSLGQGLEFLIYFQGNSAPDKSGLPSDRFSAERTGGSVSTLTIQRTQQEDSAVYLCASNAPRDSPTYEQYFGPGTRLTVT.